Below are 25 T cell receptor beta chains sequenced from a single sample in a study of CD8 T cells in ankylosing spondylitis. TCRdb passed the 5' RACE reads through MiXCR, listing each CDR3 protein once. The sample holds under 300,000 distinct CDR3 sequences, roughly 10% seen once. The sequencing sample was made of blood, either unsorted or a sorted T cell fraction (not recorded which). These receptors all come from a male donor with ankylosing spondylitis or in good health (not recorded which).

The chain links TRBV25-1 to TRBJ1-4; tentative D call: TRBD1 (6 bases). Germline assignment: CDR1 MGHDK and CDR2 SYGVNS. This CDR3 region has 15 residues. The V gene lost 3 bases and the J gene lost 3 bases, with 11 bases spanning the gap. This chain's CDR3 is CASSDRGRANEKLFF. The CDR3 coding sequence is TGTGCCAGCAGTGATCGGGGGCGTGCTAATGAAAAACTGTTTTTT. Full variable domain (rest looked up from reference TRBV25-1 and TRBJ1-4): EADIYQTPRYLVIGTGKKITLECSQTMGHDKMYWYQQDPGMELHLIHYSYGVNSTEKGDLSSESTVSRIRTEHFPLTLESARPSHTSQYLCASSDRGRANEKLFFGSGTQLSVL.

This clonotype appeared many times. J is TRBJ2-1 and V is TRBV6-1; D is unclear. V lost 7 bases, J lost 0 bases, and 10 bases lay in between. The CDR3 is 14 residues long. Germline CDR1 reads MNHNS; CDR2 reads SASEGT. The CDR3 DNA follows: TGTGCCAGCAAGGCGTGGAGCTCCTACAATGAGCAGTTCTTC. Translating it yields CASKAWSSYNEQFF.

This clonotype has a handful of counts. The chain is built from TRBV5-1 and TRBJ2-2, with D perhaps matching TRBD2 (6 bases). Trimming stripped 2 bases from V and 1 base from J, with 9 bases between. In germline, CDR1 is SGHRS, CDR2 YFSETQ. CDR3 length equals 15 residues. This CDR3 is CASSFAAGNTGELFF. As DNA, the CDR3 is TGCGCCAGCAGCTTCGCAGCGGGGAACACCGGGGAGCTGTTTTTT.

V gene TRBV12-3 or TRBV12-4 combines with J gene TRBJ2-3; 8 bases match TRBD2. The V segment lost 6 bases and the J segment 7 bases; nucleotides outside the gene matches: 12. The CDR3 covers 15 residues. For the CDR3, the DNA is TGTGCCAGCAGCACACAAAGCGGGAGTAGAAATACGCAGTATTTT. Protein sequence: CASSTQSGSRNTQYF.

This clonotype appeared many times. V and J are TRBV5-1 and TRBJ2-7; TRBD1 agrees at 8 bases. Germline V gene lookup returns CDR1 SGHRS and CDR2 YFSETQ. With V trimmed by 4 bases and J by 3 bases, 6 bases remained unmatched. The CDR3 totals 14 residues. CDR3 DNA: TGCGCCAGCAGCCTAGGACAGGGAGTCTACGAGCAGTACTTC. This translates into CASSLGQGVYEQYF.

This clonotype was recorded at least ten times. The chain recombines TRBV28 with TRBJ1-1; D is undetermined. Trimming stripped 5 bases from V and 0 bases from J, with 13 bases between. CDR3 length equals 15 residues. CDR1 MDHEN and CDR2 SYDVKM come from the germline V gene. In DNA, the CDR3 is TGTGCCAGCAGTCCACCAGTAGGGCTGAACACTGAAGCTTTCTTT. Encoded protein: CASSPPVGLNTEAFF.

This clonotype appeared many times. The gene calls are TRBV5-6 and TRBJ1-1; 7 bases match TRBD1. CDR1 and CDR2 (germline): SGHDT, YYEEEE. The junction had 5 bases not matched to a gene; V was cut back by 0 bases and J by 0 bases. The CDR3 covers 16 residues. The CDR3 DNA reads TGTGCCAGCAGCTTGGGTTACAGGGGTTTGAACACTGAAGCTTTCTTT. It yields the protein CASSLGYRGLNTEAFF.

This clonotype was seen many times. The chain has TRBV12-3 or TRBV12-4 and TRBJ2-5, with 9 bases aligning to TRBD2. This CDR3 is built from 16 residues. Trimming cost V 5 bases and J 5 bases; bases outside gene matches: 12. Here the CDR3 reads CASSPGLAQRRETQYF. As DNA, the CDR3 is TGTGCCAGCAGTCCGGGACTAGCCCAAAGGAGGGAGACCCAGTACTTC.

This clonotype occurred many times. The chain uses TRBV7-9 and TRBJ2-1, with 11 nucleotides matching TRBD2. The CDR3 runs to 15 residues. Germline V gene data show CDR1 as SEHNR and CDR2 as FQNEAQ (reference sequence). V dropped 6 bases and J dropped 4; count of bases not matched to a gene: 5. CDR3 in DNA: TGTGCCAGCAGGTCCGGGACTAGCGGTTACAATGAGCAGTTCTTC. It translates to CASRSGTSGYNEQFF.

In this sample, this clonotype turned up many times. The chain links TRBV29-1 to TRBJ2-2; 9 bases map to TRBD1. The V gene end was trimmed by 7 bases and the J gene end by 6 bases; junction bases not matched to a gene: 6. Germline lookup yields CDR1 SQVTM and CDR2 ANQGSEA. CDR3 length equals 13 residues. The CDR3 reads CSGTGDASGELFF. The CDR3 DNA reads TGCAGCGGGACAGGGGACGCCTCCGGGGAGCTGTTTTTT.

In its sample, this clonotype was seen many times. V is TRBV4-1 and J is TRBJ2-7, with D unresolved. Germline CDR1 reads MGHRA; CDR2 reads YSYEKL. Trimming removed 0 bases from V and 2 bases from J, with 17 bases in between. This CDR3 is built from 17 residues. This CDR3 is CASSQDRVGSITYEQYF. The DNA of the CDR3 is TGCGCCAGCAGCCAAGATCGGGTCGGGTCCATCACCTACGAGCAGTACTTC.

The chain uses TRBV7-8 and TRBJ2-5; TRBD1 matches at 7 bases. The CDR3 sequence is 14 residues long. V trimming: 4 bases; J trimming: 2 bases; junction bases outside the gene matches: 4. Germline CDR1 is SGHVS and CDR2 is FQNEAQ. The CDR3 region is CASSWGTEQETQYF. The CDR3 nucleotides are TGTGCCAGCAGCTGGGGGACAGAACAAGAGACCCAGTACTTC. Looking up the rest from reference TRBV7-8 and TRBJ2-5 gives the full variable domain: GAGVSQSPRYKVAKRGQDVALRCDPISGHVSLFWYQQALGQGPEFLTYFQNEAQLDKSGLPSDRFFAERPEGSVSTLKIQRTQQEDSAVYLCASSWGTEQETQYFGPGTRLLVL.

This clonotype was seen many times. This CDR3 is CASRPTGYYGYTF. CDR3 in DNA: TGTGCCAGCAGACCCACAGGGTACTATGGCTACACCTTC. The J gene is TRBJ1-2, the V gene TRBV6-1; perhaps TRBD1 as D (6 bases). CDR3 length: 13 residues. CDR1 is MNHNS, CDR2 SASEGT, per germline. V dropped 6 bases and J dropped 3 bases, with 11 bases sitting between them.

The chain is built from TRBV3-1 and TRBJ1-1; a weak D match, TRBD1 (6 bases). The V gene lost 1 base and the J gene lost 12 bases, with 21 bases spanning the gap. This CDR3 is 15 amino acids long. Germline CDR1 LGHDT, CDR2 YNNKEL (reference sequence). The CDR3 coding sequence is TGTGCCAGCAGCCAAGGCCGCCGTTCCGAGGGGGGTACTTTCTTT. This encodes CASSQGRRSEGGTFF.

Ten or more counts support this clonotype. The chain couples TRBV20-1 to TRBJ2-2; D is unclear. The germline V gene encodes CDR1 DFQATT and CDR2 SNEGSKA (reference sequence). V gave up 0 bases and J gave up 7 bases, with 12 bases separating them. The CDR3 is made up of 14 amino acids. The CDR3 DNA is TGCAGTGCTAGAGAAGATCTTGGAGTCGGGGAGCTGTTTTTT. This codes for CSAREDLGVGELFF.

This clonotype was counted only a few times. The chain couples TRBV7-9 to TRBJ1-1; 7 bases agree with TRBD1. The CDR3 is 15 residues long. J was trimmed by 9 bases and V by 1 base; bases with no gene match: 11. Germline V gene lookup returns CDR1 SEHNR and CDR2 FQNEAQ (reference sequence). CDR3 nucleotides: TGTGCCAGCAGCTTAGGGGACAGCCTACCCCGGAAAGCTTTCTTT. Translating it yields CASSLGDSLPRKAFF.

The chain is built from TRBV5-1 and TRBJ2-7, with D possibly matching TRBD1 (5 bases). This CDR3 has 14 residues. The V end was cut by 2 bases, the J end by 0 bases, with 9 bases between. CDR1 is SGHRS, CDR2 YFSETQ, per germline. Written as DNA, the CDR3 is TGCGCCAGCAGCTTAACCCAGGGCTCCTACGAGCAGTACTTC. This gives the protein CASSLTQGSYEQYF.

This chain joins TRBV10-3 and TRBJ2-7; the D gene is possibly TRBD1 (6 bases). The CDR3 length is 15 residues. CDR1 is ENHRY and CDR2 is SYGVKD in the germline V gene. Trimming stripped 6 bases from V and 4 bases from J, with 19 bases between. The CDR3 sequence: CAISPGQLDSYEQYF. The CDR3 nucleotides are TGTGCCATCAGCCCAGGACAGCTCGACTCTTACGAGCAGTACTTC.

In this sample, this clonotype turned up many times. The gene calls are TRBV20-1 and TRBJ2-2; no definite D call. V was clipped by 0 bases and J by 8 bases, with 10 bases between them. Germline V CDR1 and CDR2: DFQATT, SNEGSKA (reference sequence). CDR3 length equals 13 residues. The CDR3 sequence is CSAREHTMGELFF. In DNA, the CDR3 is TGCAGTGCTAGAGAGCATACGATGGGGGAGCTGTTTTTT.

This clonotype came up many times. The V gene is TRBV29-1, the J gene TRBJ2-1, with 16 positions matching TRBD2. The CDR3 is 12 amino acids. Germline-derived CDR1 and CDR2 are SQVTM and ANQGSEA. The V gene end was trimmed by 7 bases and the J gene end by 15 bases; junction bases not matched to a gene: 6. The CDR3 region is CSAGTSGREVFF. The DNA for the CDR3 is TGCAGCGCCGGGACTAGCGGGAGGGAGGTGTTCTTC.

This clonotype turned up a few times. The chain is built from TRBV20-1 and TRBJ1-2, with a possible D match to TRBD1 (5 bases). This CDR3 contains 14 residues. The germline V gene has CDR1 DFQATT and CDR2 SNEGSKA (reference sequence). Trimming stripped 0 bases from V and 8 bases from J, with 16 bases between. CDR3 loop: CSARDTSGRYGYTF. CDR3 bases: TGCAGTGCTAGAGATACCTCAGGGAGGTACGGCTACACCTTC.

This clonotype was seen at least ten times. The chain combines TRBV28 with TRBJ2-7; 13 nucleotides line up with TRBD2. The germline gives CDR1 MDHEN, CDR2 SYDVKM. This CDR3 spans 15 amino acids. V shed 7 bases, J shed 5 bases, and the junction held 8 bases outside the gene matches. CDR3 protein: CASTHWTSGSNEQYF. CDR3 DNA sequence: TGTGCCAGCACCCACTGGACTAGCGGGAGTAACGAGCAGTACTTC.

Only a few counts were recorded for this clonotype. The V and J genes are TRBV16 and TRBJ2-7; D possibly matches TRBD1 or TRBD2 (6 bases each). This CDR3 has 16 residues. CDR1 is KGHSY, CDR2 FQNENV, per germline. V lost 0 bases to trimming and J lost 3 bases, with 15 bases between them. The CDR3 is CASSQSQGMGLYEQYF. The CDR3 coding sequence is TGTGCCAGCAGCCAATCACAGGGAATGGGACTCTACGAGCAGTACTTC.

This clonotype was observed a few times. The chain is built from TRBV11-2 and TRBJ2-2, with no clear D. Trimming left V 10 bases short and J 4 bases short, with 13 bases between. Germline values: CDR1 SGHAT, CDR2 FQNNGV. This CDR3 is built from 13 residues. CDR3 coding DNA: TGTGCCATTAACATAGTGGGCACCGGGGAGCTGTTTTTT. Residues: CAINIVGTGELFF.

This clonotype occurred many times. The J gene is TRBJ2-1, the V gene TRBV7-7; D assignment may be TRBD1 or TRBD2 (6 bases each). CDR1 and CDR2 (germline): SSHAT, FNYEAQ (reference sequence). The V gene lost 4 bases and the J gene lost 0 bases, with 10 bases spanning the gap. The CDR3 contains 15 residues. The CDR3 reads CASSWGASSYNEQFF. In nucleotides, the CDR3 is TGTGCCAGCAGCTGGGGGGCGAGCTCCTACAATGAGCAGTTCTTC.